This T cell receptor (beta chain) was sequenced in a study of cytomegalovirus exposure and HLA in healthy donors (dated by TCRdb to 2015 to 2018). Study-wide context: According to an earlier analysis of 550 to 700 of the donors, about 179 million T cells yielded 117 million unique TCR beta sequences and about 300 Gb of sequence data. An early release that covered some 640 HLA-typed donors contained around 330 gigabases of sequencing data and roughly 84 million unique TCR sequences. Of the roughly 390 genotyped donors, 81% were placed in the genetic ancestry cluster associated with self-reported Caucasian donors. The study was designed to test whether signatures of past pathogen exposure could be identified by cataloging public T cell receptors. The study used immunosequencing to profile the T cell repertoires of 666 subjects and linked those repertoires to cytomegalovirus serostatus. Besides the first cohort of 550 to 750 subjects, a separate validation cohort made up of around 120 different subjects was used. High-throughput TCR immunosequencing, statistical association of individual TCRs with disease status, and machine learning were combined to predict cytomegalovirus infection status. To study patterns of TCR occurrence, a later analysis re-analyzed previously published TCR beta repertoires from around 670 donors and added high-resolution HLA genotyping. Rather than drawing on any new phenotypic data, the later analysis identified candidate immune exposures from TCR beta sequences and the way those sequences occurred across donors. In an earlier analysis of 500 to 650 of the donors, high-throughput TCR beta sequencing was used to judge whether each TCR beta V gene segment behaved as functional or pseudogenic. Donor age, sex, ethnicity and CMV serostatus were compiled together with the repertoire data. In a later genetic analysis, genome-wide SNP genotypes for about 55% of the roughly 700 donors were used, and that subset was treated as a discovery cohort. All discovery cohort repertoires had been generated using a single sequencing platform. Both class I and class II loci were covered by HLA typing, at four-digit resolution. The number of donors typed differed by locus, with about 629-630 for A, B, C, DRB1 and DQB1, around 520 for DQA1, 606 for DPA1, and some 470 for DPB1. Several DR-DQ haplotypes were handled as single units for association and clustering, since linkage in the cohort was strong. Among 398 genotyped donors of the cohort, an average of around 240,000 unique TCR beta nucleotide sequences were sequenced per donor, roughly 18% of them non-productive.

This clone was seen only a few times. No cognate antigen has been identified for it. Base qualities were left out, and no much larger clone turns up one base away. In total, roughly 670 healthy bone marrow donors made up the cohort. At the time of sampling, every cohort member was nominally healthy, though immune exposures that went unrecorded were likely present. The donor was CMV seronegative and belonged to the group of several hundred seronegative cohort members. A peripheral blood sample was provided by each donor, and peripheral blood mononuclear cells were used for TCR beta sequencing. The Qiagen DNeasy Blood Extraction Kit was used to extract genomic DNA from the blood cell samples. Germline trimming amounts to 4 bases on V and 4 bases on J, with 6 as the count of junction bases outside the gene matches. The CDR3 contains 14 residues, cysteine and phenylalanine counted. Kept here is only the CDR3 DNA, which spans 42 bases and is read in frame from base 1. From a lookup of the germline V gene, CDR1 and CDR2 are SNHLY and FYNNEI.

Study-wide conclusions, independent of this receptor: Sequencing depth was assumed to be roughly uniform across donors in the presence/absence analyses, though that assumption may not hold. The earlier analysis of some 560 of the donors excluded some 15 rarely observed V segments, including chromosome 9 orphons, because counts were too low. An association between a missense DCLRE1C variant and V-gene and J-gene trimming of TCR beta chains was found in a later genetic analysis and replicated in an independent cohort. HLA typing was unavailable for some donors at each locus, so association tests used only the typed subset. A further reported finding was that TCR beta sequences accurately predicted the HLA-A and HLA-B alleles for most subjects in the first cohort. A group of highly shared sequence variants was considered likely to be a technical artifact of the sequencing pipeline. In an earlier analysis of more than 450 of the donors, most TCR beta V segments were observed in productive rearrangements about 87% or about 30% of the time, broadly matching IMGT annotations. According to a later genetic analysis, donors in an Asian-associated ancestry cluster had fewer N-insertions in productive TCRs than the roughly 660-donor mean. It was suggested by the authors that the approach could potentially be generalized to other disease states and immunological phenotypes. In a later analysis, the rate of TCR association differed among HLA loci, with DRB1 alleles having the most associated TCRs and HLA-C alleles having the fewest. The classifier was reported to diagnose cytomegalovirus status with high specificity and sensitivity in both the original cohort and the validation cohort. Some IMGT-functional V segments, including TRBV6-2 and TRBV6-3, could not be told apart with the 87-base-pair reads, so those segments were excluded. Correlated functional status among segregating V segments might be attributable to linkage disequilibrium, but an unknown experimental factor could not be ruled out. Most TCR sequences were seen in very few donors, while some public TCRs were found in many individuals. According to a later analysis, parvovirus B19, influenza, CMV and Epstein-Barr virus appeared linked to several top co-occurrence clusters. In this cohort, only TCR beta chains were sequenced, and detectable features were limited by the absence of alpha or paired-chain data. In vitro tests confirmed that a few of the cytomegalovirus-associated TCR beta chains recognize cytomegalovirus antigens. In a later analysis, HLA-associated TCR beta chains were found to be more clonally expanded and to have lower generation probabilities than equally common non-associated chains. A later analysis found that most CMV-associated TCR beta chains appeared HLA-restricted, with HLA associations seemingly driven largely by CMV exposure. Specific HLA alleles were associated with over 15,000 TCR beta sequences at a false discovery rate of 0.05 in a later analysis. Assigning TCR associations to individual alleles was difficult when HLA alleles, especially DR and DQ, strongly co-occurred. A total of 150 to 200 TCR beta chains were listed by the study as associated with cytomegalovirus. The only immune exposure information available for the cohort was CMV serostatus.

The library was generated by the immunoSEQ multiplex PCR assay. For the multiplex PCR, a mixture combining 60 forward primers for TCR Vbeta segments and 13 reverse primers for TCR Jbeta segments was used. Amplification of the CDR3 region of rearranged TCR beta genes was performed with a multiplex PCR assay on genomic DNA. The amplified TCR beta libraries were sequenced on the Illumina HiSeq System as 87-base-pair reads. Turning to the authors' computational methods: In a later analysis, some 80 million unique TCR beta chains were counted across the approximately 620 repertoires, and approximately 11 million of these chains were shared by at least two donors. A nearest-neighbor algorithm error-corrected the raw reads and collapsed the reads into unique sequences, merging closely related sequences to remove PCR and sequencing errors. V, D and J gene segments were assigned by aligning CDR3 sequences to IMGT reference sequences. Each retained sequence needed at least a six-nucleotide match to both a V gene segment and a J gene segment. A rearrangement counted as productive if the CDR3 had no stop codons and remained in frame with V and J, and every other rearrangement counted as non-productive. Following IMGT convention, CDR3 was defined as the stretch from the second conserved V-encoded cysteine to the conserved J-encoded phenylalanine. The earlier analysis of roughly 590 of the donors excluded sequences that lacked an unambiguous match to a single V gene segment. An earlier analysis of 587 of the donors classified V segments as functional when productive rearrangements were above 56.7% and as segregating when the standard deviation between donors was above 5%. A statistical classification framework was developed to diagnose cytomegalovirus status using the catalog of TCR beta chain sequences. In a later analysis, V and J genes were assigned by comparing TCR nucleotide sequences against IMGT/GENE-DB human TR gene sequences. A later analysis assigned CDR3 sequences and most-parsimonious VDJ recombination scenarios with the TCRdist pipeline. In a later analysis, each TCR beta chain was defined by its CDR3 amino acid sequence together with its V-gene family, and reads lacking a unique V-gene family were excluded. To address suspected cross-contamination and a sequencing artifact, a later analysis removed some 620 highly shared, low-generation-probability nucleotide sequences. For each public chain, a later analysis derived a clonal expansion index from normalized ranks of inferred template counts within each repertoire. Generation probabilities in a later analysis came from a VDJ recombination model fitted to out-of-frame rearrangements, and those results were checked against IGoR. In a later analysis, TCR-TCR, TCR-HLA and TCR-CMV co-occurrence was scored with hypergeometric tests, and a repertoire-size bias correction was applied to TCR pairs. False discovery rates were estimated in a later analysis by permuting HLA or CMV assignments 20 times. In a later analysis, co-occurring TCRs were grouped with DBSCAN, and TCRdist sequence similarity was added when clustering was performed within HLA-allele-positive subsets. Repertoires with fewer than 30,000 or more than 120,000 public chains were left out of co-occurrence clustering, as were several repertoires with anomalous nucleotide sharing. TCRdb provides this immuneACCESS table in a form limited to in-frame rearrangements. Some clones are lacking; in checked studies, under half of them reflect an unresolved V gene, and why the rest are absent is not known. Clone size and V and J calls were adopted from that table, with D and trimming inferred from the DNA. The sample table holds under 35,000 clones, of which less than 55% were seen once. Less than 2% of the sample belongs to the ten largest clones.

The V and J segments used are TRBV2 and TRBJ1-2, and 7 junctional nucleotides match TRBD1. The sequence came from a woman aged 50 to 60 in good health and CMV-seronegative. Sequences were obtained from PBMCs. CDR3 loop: CASSVDRAPYGYTF. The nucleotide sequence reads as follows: TGTGCCAGCAGTGTCGACAGGGCACCCTATGGCTACACCTTC.